The clone carrying this T cell receptor (beta chain) was seen repeatedly, ten times or more. Fresh peripheral blood, 10 ml, yielded the PBMCs. This record belongs to a study of T cells in Graves' hyperthyroidism and ophthalmopathy. Study context: Peripheral blood samples were taken at initial diagnosis, prior to any treatment.

Amplified TCR beta CDR3 regions derived from RNA transcripts. HTBI primers were the set used in a first-round RT-PCR of the TCR CDR3. TCRdb re-called the multiplex PCR reads through MiXCR, storing one row per CDR3 protein. In the table there are hundreds of thousands of distinct CDR3 sequences, roughly 15% of which are singletons. This CDR3 has 17 amino acids. V lost 4 bases and J lost 5; bases outside the gene matches: 10. In germline, CDR1 is MNHEY, CDR2 SMNVEV (reference sequence). The rearrangement links TRBV27 to TRBJ2-7, with TRBD2 identical over 14 bases. The source material was blood. This sequence was found in a young woman with Graves' ophthalmopathy. The CDR3 nucleotides read TGTGCCAGCAGTTCCAACAGACTAGCGGGGGGGCACAACGAGCAGTACTTC. Protein sequence: CASSSNRLAGGHNEQYF.